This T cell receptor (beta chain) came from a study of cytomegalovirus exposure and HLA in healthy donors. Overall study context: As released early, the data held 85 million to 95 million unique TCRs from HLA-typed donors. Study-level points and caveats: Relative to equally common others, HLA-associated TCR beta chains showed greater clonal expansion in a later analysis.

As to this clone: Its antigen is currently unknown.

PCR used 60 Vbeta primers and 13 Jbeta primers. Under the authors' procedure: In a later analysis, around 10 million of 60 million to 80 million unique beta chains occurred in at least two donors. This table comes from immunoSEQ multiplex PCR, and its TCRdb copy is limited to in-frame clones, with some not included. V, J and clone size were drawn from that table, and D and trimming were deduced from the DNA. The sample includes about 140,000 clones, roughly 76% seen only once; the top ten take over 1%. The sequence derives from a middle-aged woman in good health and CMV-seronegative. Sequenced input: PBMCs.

CDR3 region: CASSFDRAGNQPQHF. DNA of the CDR3: TGTGCCAGCAGCTTCGACAGGGCCGGCAATCAGCCCCAGCATTTT. The chain couples TRBV7-2 to TRBJ1-5; 7 bases agree with TRBD1. The junction had 4 bases not matched to a gene; V was cut back by 3 bases and J by 2 bases. The CDR3 extends over 15 amino acids. Germline V gene sequence: CDR1 SGHTA, CDR2 FQGNSA.